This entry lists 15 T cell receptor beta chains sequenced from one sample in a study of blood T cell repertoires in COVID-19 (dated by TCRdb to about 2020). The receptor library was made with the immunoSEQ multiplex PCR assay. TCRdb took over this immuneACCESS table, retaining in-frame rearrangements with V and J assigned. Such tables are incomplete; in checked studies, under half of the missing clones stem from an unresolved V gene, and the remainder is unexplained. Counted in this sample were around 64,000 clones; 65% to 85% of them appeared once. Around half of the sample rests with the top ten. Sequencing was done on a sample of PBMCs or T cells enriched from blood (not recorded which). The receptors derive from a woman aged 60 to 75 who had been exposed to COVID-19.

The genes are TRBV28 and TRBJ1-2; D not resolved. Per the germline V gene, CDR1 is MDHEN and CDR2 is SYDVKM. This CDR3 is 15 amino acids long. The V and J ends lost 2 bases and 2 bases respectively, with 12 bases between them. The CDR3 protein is CASSLPVGGNYGYTF. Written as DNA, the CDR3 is TGTGCCAGCAGTTTACCGGTGGGAGGGAACTATGGCTACACCTTC.

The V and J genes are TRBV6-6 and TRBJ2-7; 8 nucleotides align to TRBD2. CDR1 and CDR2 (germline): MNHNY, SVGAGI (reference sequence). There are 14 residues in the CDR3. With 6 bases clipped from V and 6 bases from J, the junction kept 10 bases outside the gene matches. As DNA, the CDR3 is TGTGCCAGCAGCCCCCGGGCGGGAGGCTTCGAGCAGTACTTC. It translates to CASSPRAGGFEQYF.

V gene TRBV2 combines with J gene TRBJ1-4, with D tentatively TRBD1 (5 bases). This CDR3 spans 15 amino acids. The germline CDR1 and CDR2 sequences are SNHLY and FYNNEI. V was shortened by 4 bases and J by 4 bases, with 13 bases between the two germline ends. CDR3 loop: CASSVRPGNNEKLFF. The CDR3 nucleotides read TGTGCCAGCAGTGTACGTCCAGGGAATAATGAAAAACTGTTTTTT.

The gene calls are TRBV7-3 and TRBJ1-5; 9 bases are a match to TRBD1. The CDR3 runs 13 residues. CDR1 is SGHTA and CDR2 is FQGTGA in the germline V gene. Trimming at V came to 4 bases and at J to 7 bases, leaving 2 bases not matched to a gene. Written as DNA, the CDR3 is TGTGCCAGCAGCTGGGGACAGGGACAGCCCCAGCATTTT. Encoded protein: CASSWGQGQPQHF. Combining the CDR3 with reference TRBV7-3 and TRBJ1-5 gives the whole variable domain GAGVSQTPSNKVTEKGKYVELRCDPISGHTALYWYRQSLGQGPEFLIYFQGTGAADDSGLPNDRFFAVRPEGSVSTLKIQRTERGDSAVYLCASSWGQGQPQHFGDGTRLSIL.

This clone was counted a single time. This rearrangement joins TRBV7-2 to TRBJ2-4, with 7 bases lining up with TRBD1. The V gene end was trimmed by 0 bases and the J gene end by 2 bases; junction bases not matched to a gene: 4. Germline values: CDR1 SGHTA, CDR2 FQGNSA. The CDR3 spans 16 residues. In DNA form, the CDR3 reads TGTGCCAGCAGCTTAGCAGGGGGCCTAACCAAAAACATTCAGTACTTC. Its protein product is CASSLAGGLTKNIQYF.

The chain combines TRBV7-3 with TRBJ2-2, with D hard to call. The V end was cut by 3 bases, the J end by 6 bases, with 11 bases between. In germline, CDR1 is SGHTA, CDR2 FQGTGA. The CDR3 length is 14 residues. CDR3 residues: CASSFHWSPGELFF. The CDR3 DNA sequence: TGTGCCAGCAGCTTCCATTGGAGCCCCGGGGAGCTGTTTTTT.

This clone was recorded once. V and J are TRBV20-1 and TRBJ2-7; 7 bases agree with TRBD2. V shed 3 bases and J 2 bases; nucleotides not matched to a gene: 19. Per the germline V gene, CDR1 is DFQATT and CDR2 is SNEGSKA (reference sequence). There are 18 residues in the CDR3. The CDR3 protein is CSASPLEGGRVRPYEQYF. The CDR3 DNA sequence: TGCAGTGCTAGTCCTCTGGAGGGAGGGCGGGTCCGACCCTACGAGCAGTACTTC.

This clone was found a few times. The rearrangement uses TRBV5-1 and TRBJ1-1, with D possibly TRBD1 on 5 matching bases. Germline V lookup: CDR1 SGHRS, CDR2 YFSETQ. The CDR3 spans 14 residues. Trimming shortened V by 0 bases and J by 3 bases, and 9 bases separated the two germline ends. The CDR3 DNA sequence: TGCGCCAGCAGCTTGGCAGGGTCGGACACTGAAGCTTTCTTT. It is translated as CASSLAGSDTEAFF.

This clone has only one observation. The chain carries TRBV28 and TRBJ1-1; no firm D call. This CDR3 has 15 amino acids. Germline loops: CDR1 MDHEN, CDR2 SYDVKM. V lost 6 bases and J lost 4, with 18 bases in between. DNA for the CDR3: TGTGCCAGCAGACACAACACTCCGGGAAGCACTGAAGCTTTCTTT. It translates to CASRHNTPGSTEAFF.

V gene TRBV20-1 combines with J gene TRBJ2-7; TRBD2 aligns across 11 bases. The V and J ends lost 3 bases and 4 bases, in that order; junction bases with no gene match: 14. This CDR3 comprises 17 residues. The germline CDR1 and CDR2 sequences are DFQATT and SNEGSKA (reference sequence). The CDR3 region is CSASGYLGLAGGYEQYF. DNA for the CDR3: TGCAGTGCTAGTGGGTATCTGGGGCTAGCGGGAGGATACGAGCAGTACTTC.

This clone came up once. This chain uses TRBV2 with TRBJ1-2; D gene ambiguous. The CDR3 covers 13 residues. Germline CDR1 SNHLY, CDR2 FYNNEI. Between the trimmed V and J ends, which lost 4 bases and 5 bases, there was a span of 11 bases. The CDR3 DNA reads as TGTGCCAGCAGTGGGGAGTCGGAGTATGGCTACACCTTC. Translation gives CASSGESEYGYTF.

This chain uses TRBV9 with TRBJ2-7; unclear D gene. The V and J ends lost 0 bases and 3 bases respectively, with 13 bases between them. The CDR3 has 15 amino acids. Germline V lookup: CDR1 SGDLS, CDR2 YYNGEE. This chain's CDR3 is CASSVGPTVDYEQYF. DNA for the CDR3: TGTGCCAGCAGCGTAGGCCCAACAGTGGACTACGAGCAGTACTTC.

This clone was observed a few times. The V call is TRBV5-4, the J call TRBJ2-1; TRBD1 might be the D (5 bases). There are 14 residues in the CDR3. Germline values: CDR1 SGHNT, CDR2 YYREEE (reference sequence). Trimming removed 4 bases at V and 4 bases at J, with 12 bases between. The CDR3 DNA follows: TGTGCCAGCAGCCCCGACAGATTGTACAATGAGCAGTTCTTC. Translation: CASSPDRLYNEQFF. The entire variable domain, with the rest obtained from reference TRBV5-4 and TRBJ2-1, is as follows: ETGVTQSPTHLIKTRGQQVTLRCSSQSGHNTVSWYQQALGQGPQFIFQYYREEENGRGNFPPRFSGLQFPNYSSELNVNALELDDSALYLCASSPDRLYNEQFFGPGTRLTVL.

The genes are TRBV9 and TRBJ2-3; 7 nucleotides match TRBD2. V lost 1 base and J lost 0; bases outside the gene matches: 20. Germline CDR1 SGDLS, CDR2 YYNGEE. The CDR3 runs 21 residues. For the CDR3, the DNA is TGTGCCAGCAGCGTATACTCGGTAAGACTAGCAGAGTTCCGTAGCACAGATACGCAGTATTTT. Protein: CASSVYSVRLAEFRSTDTQYF.

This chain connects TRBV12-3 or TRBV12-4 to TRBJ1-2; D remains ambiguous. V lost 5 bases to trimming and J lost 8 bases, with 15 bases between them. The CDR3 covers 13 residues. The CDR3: CASSLTPTVGYTF. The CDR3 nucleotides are TGTGCCAGCAGTCTAACACCCACAGTGGGCTACACCTTC.